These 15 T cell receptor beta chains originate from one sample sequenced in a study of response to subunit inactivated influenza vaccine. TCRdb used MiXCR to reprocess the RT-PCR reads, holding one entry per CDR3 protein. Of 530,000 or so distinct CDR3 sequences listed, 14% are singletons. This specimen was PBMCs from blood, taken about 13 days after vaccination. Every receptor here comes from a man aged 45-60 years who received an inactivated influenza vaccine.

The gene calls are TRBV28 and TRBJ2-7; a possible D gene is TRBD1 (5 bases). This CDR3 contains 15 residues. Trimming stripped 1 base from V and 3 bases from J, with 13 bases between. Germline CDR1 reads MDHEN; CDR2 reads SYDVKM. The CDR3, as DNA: TGTGCCAGCAGTTTATCCTGGACAAGGCACTACGAGCAGTACTTC. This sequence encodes CASSLSWTRHYEQYF.

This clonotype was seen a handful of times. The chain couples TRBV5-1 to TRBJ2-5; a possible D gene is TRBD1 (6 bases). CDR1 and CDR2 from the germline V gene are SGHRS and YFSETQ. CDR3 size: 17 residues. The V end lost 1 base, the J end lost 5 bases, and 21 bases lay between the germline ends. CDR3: CASSLKGRGDSMETQYF. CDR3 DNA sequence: TGCGCCAGCAGCTTGAAAGGCAGGGGAGATAGTATGGAGACCCAGTACTTC.

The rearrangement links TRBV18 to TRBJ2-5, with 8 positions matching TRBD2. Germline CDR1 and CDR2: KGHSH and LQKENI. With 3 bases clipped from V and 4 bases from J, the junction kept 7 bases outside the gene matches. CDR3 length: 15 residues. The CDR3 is CASSPRTSRSETQYF. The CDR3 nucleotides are TGTGCCAGCTCACCGAGGACTAGCCGCTCAGAGACCCAGTACTTC. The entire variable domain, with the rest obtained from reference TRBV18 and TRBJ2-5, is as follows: NAGVMQNPRHLVRRRGQEARLRCSPMKGHSHVYWYRQLPEEGLKFMVYLQKENIIDESGMPKERFSAEFPKEGPSILRIQQVVRGDSAAYFCASSPRTSRSETQYFGPGTRLLVL.

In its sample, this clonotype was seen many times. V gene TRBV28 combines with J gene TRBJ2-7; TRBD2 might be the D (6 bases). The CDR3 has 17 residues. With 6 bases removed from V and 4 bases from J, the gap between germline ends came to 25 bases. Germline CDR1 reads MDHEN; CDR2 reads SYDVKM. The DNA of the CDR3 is TGTGCCAGCAGCATCCCCCCGGAGGGATCAGCTTTATACGAGCAGTACTTC. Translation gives CASSIPPEGSALYEQYF.

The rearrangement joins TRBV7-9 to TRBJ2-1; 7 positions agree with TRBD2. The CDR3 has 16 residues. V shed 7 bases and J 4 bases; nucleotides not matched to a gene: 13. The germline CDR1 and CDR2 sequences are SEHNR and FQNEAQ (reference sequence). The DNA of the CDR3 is TGTGCCAGCATAAACGAGGCGGGGGATATTTACAATGAGCAGTTCTTC. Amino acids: CASINEAGDIYNEQFF.

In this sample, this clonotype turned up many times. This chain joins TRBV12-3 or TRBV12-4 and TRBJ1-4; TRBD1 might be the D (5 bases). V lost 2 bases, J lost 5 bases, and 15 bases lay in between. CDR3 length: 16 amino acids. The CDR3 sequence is CASSLSGARGNEKLFF. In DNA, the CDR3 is TGTGCCAGCAGTTTATCCGGGGCCCGGGGGAATGAAAAACTGTTTTTT.

DNA for the CDR3: TGTGCCAGCACCCTTATCCCCGGCGAGACTGAAGCTTTCTTT. Its protein is CASTLIPGETEAFF. The chain has TRBV12-3 or TRBV12-4 and TRBJ1-1; D gene uncertain. The CDR3 loop spans 14 amino acids. V lost 7 bases, J lost 5 bases, and 17 bases lay in between.

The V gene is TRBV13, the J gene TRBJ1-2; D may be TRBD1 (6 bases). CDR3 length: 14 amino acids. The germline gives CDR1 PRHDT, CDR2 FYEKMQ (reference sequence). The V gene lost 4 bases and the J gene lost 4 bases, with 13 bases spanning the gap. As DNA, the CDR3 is TGTGCCAGCAGCTCCACGGGACAAATCTATGGCTACACCTTC. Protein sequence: CASSSTGQIYGYTF.

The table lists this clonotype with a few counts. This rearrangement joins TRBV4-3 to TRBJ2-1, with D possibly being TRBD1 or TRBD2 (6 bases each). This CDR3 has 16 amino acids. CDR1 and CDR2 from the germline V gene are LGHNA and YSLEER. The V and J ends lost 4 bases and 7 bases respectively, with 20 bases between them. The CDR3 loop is CASSPGAADRRNEQFF. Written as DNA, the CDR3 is TGCGCCAGCAGCCCGGGGGCGGCGGACAGAAGAAATGAGCAGTTCTTC.

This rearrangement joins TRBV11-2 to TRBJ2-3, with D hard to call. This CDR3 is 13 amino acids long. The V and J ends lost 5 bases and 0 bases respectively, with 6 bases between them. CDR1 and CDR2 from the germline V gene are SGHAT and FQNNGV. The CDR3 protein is CASSQTSTDTQYF. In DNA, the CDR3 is TGTGCCAGCAGCCAAACTAGCACAGATACGCAGTATTTT.

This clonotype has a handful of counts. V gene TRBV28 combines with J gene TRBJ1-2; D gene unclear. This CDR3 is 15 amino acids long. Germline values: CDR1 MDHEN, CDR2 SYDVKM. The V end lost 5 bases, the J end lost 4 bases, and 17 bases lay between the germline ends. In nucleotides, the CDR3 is TGTGCCAGCAGTCCACGTGCGCAGGATGTCTATGGCTACACCTTC. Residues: CASSPRAQDVYGYTF.

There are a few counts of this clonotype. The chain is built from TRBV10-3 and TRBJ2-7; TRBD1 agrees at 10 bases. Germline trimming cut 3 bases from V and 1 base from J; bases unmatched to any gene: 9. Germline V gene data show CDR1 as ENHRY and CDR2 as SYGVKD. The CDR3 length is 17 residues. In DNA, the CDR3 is TGTGCCATCAGTGATCGAGGGACAGGGGATATTTCCTACGAGCAGTACTTC. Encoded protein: CAISDRGTGDISYEQYF.

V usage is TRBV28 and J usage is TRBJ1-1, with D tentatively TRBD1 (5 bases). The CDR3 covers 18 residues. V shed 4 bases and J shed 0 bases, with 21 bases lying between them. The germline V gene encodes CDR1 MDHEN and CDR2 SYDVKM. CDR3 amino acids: CASSSPRLQGGVNTEAFF. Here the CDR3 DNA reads TGTGCCAGCAGTTCTCCCAGACTCCAGGGAGGAGTGAACACTGAAGCTTTCTTT.

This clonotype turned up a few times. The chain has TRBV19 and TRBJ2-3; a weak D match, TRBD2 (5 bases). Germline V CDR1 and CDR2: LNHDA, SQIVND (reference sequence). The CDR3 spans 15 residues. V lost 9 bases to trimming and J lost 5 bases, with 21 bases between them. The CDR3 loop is CASRSGFGLGDTQYF. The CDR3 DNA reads TGTGCCAGCCGGAGCGGTTTTGGCTTAGGAGATACGCAGTATTTT.

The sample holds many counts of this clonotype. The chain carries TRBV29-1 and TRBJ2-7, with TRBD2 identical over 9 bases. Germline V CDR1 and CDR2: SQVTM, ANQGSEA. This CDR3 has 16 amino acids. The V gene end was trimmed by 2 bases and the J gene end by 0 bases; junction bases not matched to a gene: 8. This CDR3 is CSVERRSSGNSYEQYF. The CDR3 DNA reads TGCAGCGTTGAACGGCGGTCTAGCGGGAACTCCTACGAGCAGTACTTC.